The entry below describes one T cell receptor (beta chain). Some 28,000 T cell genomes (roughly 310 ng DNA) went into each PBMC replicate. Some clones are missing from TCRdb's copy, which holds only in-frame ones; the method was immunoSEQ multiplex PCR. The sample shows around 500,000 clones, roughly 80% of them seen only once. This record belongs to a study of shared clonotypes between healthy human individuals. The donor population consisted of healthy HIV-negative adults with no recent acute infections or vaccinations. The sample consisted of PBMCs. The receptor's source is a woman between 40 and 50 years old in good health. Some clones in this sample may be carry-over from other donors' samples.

CDR3 amino acids: CASSGQGGNQPQHF. The CDR3 region has the DNA TGTGCCAGCAGTGGGCAGGGGGGCAATCAGCCCCAGCATTTT. The chain uses TRBV2 and TRBJ1-5, with 7 bases lining up with TRBD1. This CDR3 is 14 amino acids long. V shed 4 bases, J shed 2 bases, and the junction held 2 bases outside the gene matches. Germline V gene lookup returns CDR1 SNHLY and CDR2 FYNNEI.